These 10 T cell receptor beta chains were sequenced from one sample in a study of T cell responses to AZD1222 COVID-19 vaccine. The method was immunoSEQ multiplex PCR; TCRdb's version includes in-frame clones alone and lacks a portion of them. The sample includes approximately 110,000 clones, around 87% of them seen just once. This material consisted of peripheral blood, taken 28 days after the second AZD1222 dose. The receptors come from an adult who received the AZD1222 COVID-19 vaccine.

The chain employs TRBV19 and TRBJ2-1; D gene uncertain. The CDR3 is made up of 11 amino acids. The V end was cut by 3 bases, the J end by 7 bases, with 4 bases between. Germline V gene sequence: CDR1 LNHDA, CDR2 SQIVND (reference sequence). CDR3 residues: CASSMKNEQFF. The CDR3 DNA follows: TGTGCCAGTAGTATGAAAAATGAGCAGTTCTTC.

The chain has TRBV18 and TRBJ2-7, with 7 bases lining up with TRBD2. Losses at the gene ends were 2 bases for V and 7 bases for J; bases not matched to a gene: 2. The CDR3 contains 12 residues. Germline CDR1 KGHSH, CDR2 LQKENI. CDR3 residues: CASSPVGGEQYF. The CDR3 DNA sequence: TGTGCCAGCTCACCAGTCGGGGGGGAGCAGTACTTC.

This clone was observed a handful of times. V usage is TRBV5-5 and J usage is TRBJ2-2; unclear D gene. Between the trimmed V and J ends, which lost 0 bases and 4 bases, there was a span of 10 bases. CDR1 is SGHKS, CDR2 YYEKEE, per germline (reference sequence). This CDR3 contains 15 residues. The CDR3 protein is CASSLAAQTTGELFF. CDR3 DNA sequence: TGTGCCAGCAGCTTGGCCGCACAGACCACCGGGGAGCTGTTTTTT.

The chain recombines TRBV4-1 with TRBJ2-3; 10 bases match TRBD2. Germline loops: CDR1 MGHRA, CDR2 YSYEKL. The CDR3 extends over 15 amino acids. V shed 3 bases, J shed 5 bases, and the junction held 5 bases outside the gene matches. CDR3 sequence reads: CASSQKLAGIDTQYF. The CDR3 region has the DNA TGCGCCAGCAGCCAGAAACTAGCGGGGATAGATACGCAGTATTTT.

The table lists this clone with a few counts. This sequence joins TRBV29-1 and TRBJ2-7, with 12 bases lining up with TRBD1. CDR3 length: 17 residues. J lost 7 bases, V lost 1 base, and 14 bases had no gene match. CDR1 and CDR2 from the germline V gene are SQVTM and ANQGSEA. The CDR3 is CSVEGYLPGQGANEQYF. In nucleotides, the CDR3 is TGCAGCGTTGAAGGGTATCTTCCGGGACAGGGGGCGAATGAGCAGTACTTC.

The chain joins TRBV12-3 or TRBV12-4 to TRBJ1-2; 7 bases line up with TRBD1. V shed 4 bases and J 7 bases; nucleotides not matched to a gene: 3. The CDR3 spans 12 residues. As DNA, the CDR3 is TGTGCCAGCAGTTCAGGGGGTCCTGGCTACACCTTC. This sequence encodes CASSSGGPGYTF.

The J gene is TRBJ2-1, the V gene TRBV19; TRBD1 aligns across 7 bases. The CDR3 extends over 16 amino acids. V shed 0 bases and J 1 base; nucleotides not matched to a gene: 3. Germline-derived CDR1 and CDR2 are LNHDA and SQIVND (reference sequence). DNA for the CDR3: TGTGCCAGTAGTATAGACGGACAGGTTTCCTACAATGAGCAGTTCTTC. The encoded protein is CASSIDGQVSYNEQFF. The full variable domain, rest sourced from reference TRBV19 and TRBJ2-1, is DGGITQSPKYLFRKEGQNVTLSCEQNLNHDAMYWYRQDPGQGLRLIYYSQIVNDFQKGDIAEGYSVSREKKESFPLTVTSAQKNPTAFYLCASSIDGQVSYNEQFFGPGTRLTVL.

The CDR3 protein is CASSYTGRGGTGGYTF. The CDR3 DNA reads as TGTGCCAGCAGTTACACTGGACGAGGGGGGACTGGGGGCTACACCTTC. The rearrangement uses TRBV27 and TRBJ1-2, with D tentatively TRBD1 (6 bases). This CDR3 is built from 16 residues. The germline gives CDR1 MNHEY, CDR2 SMNVEV (reference sequence). The V gene lost 4 bases and the J gene lost 8 bases, with 23 bases spanning the gap.

The chain employs TRBV4-3 and TRBJ1-2, with 8 bases matching TRBD1. This CDR3 region has 16 residues. V was clipped by 1 base and J by 5 bases; unmatched bases: 9. Germline CDR1 reads LGHNA; CDR2 reads YSLEER. The CDR3 spells CASSQGITGGGYGYTF. The CDR3 DNA reads as TGCGCCAGCAGCCAAGGAATCACAGGGGGAGGATATGGCTACACCTTC.

This chain joins TRBV7-9 and TRBJ2-5; 15 bases match TRBD2. CDR3 size: 17 residues. V shed 4 bases and J 4 bases; nucleotides not matched to a gene: 7. CDR1 SEHNR and CDR2 FQNEAQ come from the germline V gene (reference sequence). CDR3 sequence: CASSSGLAGGPVETQYF. The DNA for the CDR3 is TGTGCCAGCAGCTCCGGACTAGCGGGGGGGCCCGTAGAGACCCAGTACTTC.